This T cell receptor beta chain stems from a study of blood T cell repertoires in COVID-19. As for the study in general: The United States, Italy and Spain supplied acute and convalescent COVID-19 samples. The cDNA or gDNA used as material had been derived from T cells, B-cell-depleted T cells, or PBMCs.

This table comes from immunoSEQ multiplex PCR, and its TCRdb copy is limited to in-frame clones, with some not included. The data hold about 220,000 clones, with approximately 80% observed a single time. This CDR3 has 16 residues. V shed 3 bases and J shed 0 bases, with 15 bases lying between them. CDR1 is SGDLS and CDR2 is YYNGEE in the germline V gene. Those who participated ranged in age from roughly 18 to 89 years and resided in roughly 26 US areas. Sequenced: PBMCs or T cells enriched from blood (not recorded which). The gene calls are TRBV9 and TRBJ1-1; D possibly corresponds to TRBD1 (6 bases). This receptor was identified in a woman in her forties with acute COVID-19. The CDR3 nucleotides are TGTGCCAGCAGCGCCTTTTTACAGGGAATGAACACTGAAGCTTTCTTT. Encoded protein: CASSAFLQGMNTEAFF.